This entry concerns a single T cell receptor (beta chain). The data were taken from a study of blood T cell repertoires in COVID-19. As for the study in general: Sites across the United States, Italy and Spain contributed samples from acute and convalescent COVID-19. T cells, B-cell-depleted T cells, or PBMCs supplied cDNA or gDNA.

Produced via immunoSEQ multiplex PCR; TCRdb's table is partial and in-frame only. Counted here are around 180,000 clones, over 75% occurring once; the ten biggest clones make up about 6.8%. V lost 4 bases to trimming and J lost 3 bases, with 16 bases between them. From germline, CDR1 is SGHRS and CDR2 YFSETQ. The CDR3 length is 15 residues. This chain uses TRBV5-1 with TRBJ1-1; a weak D match, TRBD1 (5 bases). Material for sequencing was peripheral blood. The sequence came from a man between 70 and 80 years old with active or convalescent COVID-19. CDR3 bases: TGCGCCAGCAGCCTCTCCTCCGACAGCTACACTGAAGCTTTCTTT. Its protein is CASSLSSDSYTEAFF.